The rows below give T cell receptor beta chains drawn from one sample of a study of blood T cell repertoires in COVID-19. Using immunoSEQ multiplex PCR, the repertoire was profiled, and TCRdb retains in-frame clones only, with some absent. The profile shows approximately 220,000 clones, about four fifths of them singletons. Sample: peripheral blood. These receptors came from a woman aged 50 to 60 with acute or convalescent COVID-19. CDR3s include the opening cysteine and the closing phenylalanine or tryptophan. The D gene is left open where the match is weak. Some rows mark clone size as missing; the rest say once, few, many or name a class of expanded clone.

clone size	D gene	J gene	V gene	CDR3 protein	CDR3 DNA
NA	NA	TRBJ2-6	TRBV25-1	CASSELGAGGANVLTF	TGTGCCAGCAGTGAATTGGGGGCGGGCGGGGCCAACGTCCTGACTTTC
NA	NA	TRBJ1-1	TRBV10-3	CAIKGSLNTEAFF	TGTGCCATCAAGGGGTCATTGAACACTGAAGCTTTCTTT
NA	TRBD2	TRBJ2-2	TRBV3-1/TRBV3-2	CASSQRRETGELFF	TGTGCCAGCAGCCAAAGGCGGGAGACCGGGGAGCTGTTTTTT
once	NA	TRBJ2-6	TRBV29-1	CSVLGQINSGANVLTF	TGCAGCGTTCTGGGACAAATTAACTCTGGGGCCAACGTCCTGACTTTC
NA	TRBD1	TRBJ1-2	TRBV29-1	CSVLQGVLDGYTF	TGCAGCGTATTACAGGGGGTCCTCGATGGCTACACCTTC
NA	TRBD2	TRBJ2-1	TRBV29-1	CSLKGGGVMDEQFF	TGCAGCCTTAAGGGTGGGGGGGTTATGGATGAGCAGTTCTTC
NA	NA	TRBJ1-4	TRBV2	CASRSQGREKLFF	TGTGCCAGCAGATCCCAAGGCAGGGAAAAACTGTTTTTT
few	TRBD2	TRBJ2-6	TRBV3-1/TRBV3-2	CASSRDSGRTYSGANVLTF	TGTGCCAGCAGCCGAGATAGCGGGAGGACGTACTCTGGGGCCAACGTCCTGACTTTC
NA	NA	TRBJ2-7	TRBV7-2	CASSHETGTSYEQYF	TGTGCCAGCAGCCACGAGACAGGGACTTCCTACGAGCAGTACTTC
NA	TRBD2	TRBJ2-2	TRBV2	CASTGREGRSGELFF	TGTGCCAGCACGGGGCGGGAGGGCCGGTCTGGGGAGCTGTTTTTT
few	NA	TRBJ1-1	TRBV5-1	CASSLAQGETEAFF	TGCGCCAGCAGCTTGGCACAGGGAGAGACTGAAGCTTTCTTT
NA	TRBD1	TRBJ1-2	TRBV29-1	CSVPGQGEYGYTF	TGCAGCGTTCCCGGACAGGGAGAGTATGGCTACACCTTC
NA	TRBD1	TRBJ2-3	TRBV18	CASSRQGAFGDTQYF	TGTGCCAGCTCACGGCAGGGGGCGTTCGGAGATACGCAGTATTTT
NA	NA	TRBJ2-7	TRBV9	CASSVDEGVYEQYF	TGTGCCAGCAGCGTAGACGAGGGCGTCTACGAGCAGTACTTC
NA	TRBD1	TRBJ2-2	TRBV5-4	CASSPTQGATGELFF	TGTGCCAGCAGCCCGACCCAGGGGGCCACCGGGGAGCTGTTTTTT
NA	TRBD2	TRBJ2-7	TRBV12-5	CASGPREGRHEQYF	TGTGCTAGTGGACCCCGGGAGGGCCGGCACGAGCAGTACTTC
NA	NA	TRBJ1-2	TRBV29-1	CSVVLGVGYTF	TGCAGCGTTGTGCTAGGGGTTGGCTACACCTTC
NA	TRBD2	TRBJ2-3	TRBV5-6	CASSLWWVAGILDTQYF	TGTGCCAGCAGCTTGTGGTGGGTAGCGGGAATTCTAGATACGCAGTATTTT
NA	NA	TRBJ1-2	TRBV12-3/TRBV12-4	CASSFRANYGYTF	TGTGCCAGCAGCTTCAGGGCAAACTATGGCTACACCTTC
NA	NA	TRBJ2-1	TRBV25-1	CAIPIRVWNSYNEQFF	TGTGCCATTCCAATCCGGGTCTGGAACTCCTACAATGAGCAGTTCTTC
NA	TRBD1	TRBJ2-7	TRBV19	CASSRRQGQTREQYF	TGTGCCAGTAGTAGACGACAGGGGCAGACGAGGGAGCAGTACTTC
NA	NA	TRBJ1-2	TRBV3-1/TRBV3-2	CASSQEHNYGYTF	TGTGCCAGCAGCCAAGAACATAACTATGGCTACACCTTC
NA	TRBD1	TRBJ2-5	TRBV19	CASSIVVGQGASETQYF	TGTGCCAGTAGTATAGTAGTGGGACAGGGGGCTTCGGAGACCCAGTACTTC
NA	NA	TRBJ1-1	TRBV6-1	CASSETFKVRGTEAFF	TGTGCCAGCAGTGAAACCTTCAAGGTTCGGGGGACTGAAGCTTTCTTT
NA	NA	TRBJ2-7	TRBV10-3	CASRGEGGYEQYF	TGTGCCTCCCGAGGGGAAGGGGGATACGAGCAGTACTTC
NA	NA	TRBJ2-1	TRBV10-3	CAIKADVTLYNEQFF	TGTGCCATCAAAGCGGACGTAACGTTATACAATGAGCAGTTCTTC
NA	NA	TRBJ1-2	TRBV9	CASSAQVGGGYGYTF	TGTGCCAGCAGCGCCCAAGTTGGGGGCGGCTATGGCTACACCTTC
NA	TRBD2	TRBJ2-1	TRBV5-1	CASSPLGSYGAGGYNEQFF	TGCGCCAGCAGCCCTCTTGGATCCTACGGGGCGGGGGGATACAATGAGCAGTTCTTC
NA	NA	TRBJ2-7	TRBV27	CASSYGGQPHEQYF	TGTGCCAGCAGTTATGGTGGGCAGCCCCACGAGCAGTACTTC
NA	NA	TRBJ2-1	TRBV27	CASSRKGRTQYNEQFF	TGTGCCAGCAGTCGAAAAGGGAGGACCCAATACAATGAGCAGTTCTTC
NA	TRBD2	TRBJ2-7	TRBV3-1/TRBV3-2	CASSQGLAGGFGEQYF	TGTGCCAGCAGCCAAGGACTAGCGGGAGGGTTCGGCGAGCAGTACTTC
few	NA	TRBJ2-7	TRBV6-5	CASSSRWAAAPNEQYF	TGTGCCAGCAGTTCTCGGTGGGCTGCCGCCCCCAACGAGCAGTACTTC
NA	TRBD2	TRBJ2-1	TRBV19	CASSLWTSAINEQFF	TGTGCCAGTAGTCTATGGACTAGCGCAATAAATGAGCAGTTCTTC
NA	TRBD2	TRBJ2-1	TRBV24-1	CATSDLTSGLYNEQFF	TGTGCCACCAGTGATCTTACTAGCGGGCTTTACAATGAGCAGTTCTTC
NA	NA	TRBJ2-7	TRBV14	CASSPVAALRNEQYF	TGTGCCAGCAGCCCAGTAGCGGCCTTACGGAACGAGCAGTACTTC
NA	TRBD2	TRBJ2-1	TRBV6-4	CASSTSGSSYNEQFF	TGTGCCAGCAGTACTAGCGGGAGCTCCTACAATGAGCAGTTCTTC